This T cell receptor beta chain was sequenced in a study of vaccination effects on CD4 cells after COVID-19. Study-level information: Participants were vaccinated with two doses of either the BNT162b2 or mRNA-1273 vaccine.

Points from the study as a whole: Just 1 of 255 vaccine-induced clones in healthy recipients was cross-reactive. There was marked clonal contraction among infection- and vaccine-induced clones late after vaccination.

The assay was immunoSEQ multiplex PCR, and TCRdb's table has in-frame clones only and misses some. The data contain 62,000 or so clones, over 70% of them seen just once; the ten biggest clones take up 12%. CD4+ T cells specific for antigen were expanded with viral peptide pools by the ViraFEST assay before sequencing. Having been cultured for less than 12 days, the cells underwent CD4+ T cell isolation. Neither prior SARS-CoV-2 infection nor positive nucleocapsid antibodies were present in the vaccine recipients. Each well held 2 million to 2.5 million PBMC cultured with 8.5 to 10 ug/ml peptides and roughly 10 IU/ml IL-2. This clone has just a few counts. Its antigen is undetermined. This clonotype originated in a human donor who received a COVID-19 vaccine. The material sequenced was CD4+ T cells from PBMCs cultured with SARS-CoV-2 spike peptides, taken before COVID-19 vaccination.

The CDR3 DNA follows: TGTGCCAGCAGCCCGGACCCAAATTCACCCCTCCACTTT. This encodes CASSPDPNSPLHF. The V and J genes are TRBV9 and TRBJ1-6; D remains unclear. This CDR3 region has 13 residues. Germline CDR1 is SGDLS and CDR2 is YYNGEE. Deletions cut 4 bases from V and 7 bases from J, with 9 bases between.